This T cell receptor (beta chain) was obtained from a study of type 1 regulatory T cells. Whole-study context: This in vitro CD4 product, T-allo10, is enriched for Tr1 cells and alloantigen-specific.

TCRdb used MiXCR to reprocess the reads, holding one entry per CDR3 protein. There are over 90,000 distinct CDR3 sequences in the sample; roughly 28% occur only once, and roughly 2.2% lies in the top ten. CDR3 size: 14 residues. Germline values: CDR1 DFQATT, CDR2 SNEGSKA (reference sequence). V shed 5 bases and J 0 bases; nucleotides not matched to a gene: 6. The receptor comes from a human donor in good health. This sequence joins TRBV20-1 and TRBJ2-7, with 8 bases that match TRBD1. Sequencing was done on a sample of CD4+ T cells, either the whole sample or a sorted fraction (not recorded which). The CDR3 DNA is TGCAGTGCTGCCGGGGACAGGCTCTCCTACGAGCAGTACTTC. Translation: CSAAGDRLSYEQYF.